This T cell receptor (beta chain) was identified in a study of radiation and T cells in renal cell carcinoma (TCRdb year 2020). For context, the study as a whole: The samples were drawn from a clinical trial, where primary renal cell carcinomas were treated with 15 Gy of stereotactic body radiation therapy and then removed by nephrectomy 4 weeks afterward. Across all 53 samples, several million unique CDR3 nucleotide sequences encoding 2.5 million to 3 million unique CDR3 amino acid sequences were identified. In total, about 50 samples underwent TCR beta sequencing: 25 or so tumors plus 27 peripheral blood samples. Summary of the overall study and its limitations: Because pretreatment tumor biopsies were not available, the study could not determine whether clonotypes were already present within the tumor at baseline. Blood repertoire dynamics were not followed beyond 4 weeks after treatment. In blood, the top tumor clonotypes increased from baseline to 2 weeks after radiation and then shrank by 4 weeks, which suggests a temporary expansion of tumor-resident clones. Effects of radiation dose or scheduling on the TCR repertoire could not be addressed with the single-armed trial design.

The time point label on this specimen signifies: baseline pretreatment blood. The treatment or condition label, as the study defines it: 15 Gy SBRT to primary tumor, nephrectomy 4 weeks later. To follow tumor-enriched clonotypes, peripheral blood was collected serially from radiation-treated patients at baseline and again at 2 weeks and 4 weeks after SBRT. Every patient's renal cell carcinoma showed clear cell pathology. Genomic DNA for TCR sequencing was prepared using the QIAamp DNA Blood Mini Kit (Qiagen). Only samples passing all quality control checks were included in the analyses. Following the manufacturer's recommendations, the immunoSEQ kit was used to generate TCR beta libraries from genomic DNA. Library preparation used a first multiplex PCR with proprietary primers, then a second PCR adding unique barcodes, with bead cleanups after each round. A kit-provided positive control reaction and a negative control reaction were included in every sample batch. The final libraries underwent checking on an Agilent 4200 TapeStation D1000 ScreenTape, volumetric pooling, and quantification by qPCR. An Illumina NextSeq500 fitted with a MidOutput 150-cycle cartridge performed the sequencing, running 156 Read1 cycles and 15 Index1 cycles with the kit's custom primers. The pooled library was loaded at approximately 1 pM, with a roughly 18% PhiX control spiked in. On the authors' methods: Vendor-processed data were analyzed in R, with a clonotype defined as all T cells sharing the same CDR3 nucleotide sequence. For clone abundance analyses, frequencies were normalized to the 10,000 most abundant clones per sample. Before analysis, public T cell clones were removed, and these numbered fewer than six per sample on average. An abundance difference of at least 32-fold between compartments was the criterion for calling clonotypes tumor-enriched or baseline blood-enriched. A beta-binomial differential abundance model was used to identify clonotypes that expanded or contracted between blood time points. Tumor-blood repertoire similarity was measured with the Baroni-Urbani and Buser coefficient, and group comparisons used two-tailed Wilcoxon tests in R. TCRdb re-hosts the immuneACCESS table, in-frame sequences only. Its copies lack some clones; in the studies checked, an unresolved V gene accounts for under half of them, and the cause for the rest is not known. V, J and clone size are taken as reported in that table, and D and trimming were inferred from the DNA itself. Within this sample are around 140,000 clones, with approximately 82% of them counted one time only. Roughly 23% of the sample is taken by the ten largest.

Note on this clone: What antigen it recognizes has not been identified. No quality values exist for individual bases; no much larger clone is one base distant.

The material was blood, obtained from a patient whose treatment included radiotherapy and nephrectomy. This TCR came from a woman between 50 and 59 years old with renal cell carcinoma.

The sequence in DNA is TGTGCCAGCAGCTTAGTACGGAGACAGACCCTAAACTATGGCTACACCTTC. Translation gives CASSLVRRQTLNYGYTF. Here the chain combines TRBV7-8 and TRBJ1-2; TRBD1 could be the D gene, as 5 bases match. The junction carries 17 bases between V and J, which are trimmed by 1 base and 2 bases respectively. The CDR3, from cysteine to phenylalanine, totals 17 residues. The only DNA kept is the CDR3, 51 bases in frame from the first base. From the germline V gene, CDR1 is SGHVS and CDR2 is FQNEAQ.